The 28 T cell receptor beta chains reported below all come from one sample, sequenced in a study of blood T cell repertoires in COVID-19. Assay: immunoSEQ multiplex PCR; the TCRdb copy retains only in-frame clones and omits some. Among approximately 500,000 clones listed, 70% to 90% were seen once. Sequencing used PBMCs or T cells enriched from blood (not recorded which). These receptors came from a woman aged 40 to 50 who had recovered from COVID-19.

The sample holds one count of this clone. The chain uses TRBV29-1 and TRBJ1-1; possible D gene TRBD1, 6 bases. Trimming took off 6 bases at V and 1 base at J, with 9 bases between the two ends. Germline values: CDR1 SQVTM, CDR2 ANQGSEA. This CDR3 spans 12 amino acids. The CDR3 is CSVATGNTEAFF. The CDR3 DNA reads TGCAGCGTCGCGACAGGGAACACTGAAGCTTTCTTT. Full variable domain (remainder filled in from reference TRBV29-1 and TRBJ1-1): SAVISQKPSRDICQRGTSLTIQCQVDSQVTMMFWYRQQPGQSLTLIATANQGSEATYESGFVIDKFPISRPNLTFSTLTVSNMSPEDSSIYLCSVATGNTEAFFGQGTRLTVV.

This chain links TRBV14 with TRBJ2-1; a weak D match, TRBD2 (5 bases). The CDR3 sequence is 15 residues long. V was shortened by 5 bases and J by 7 bases, with 18 bases between the two germline ends. CDR1 SGHDN and CDR2 FVKESK come from the germline V gene. The CDR3 loop is CASSAPTRGLNEQFF. Here the CDR3 DNA reads TGTGCCAGCAGCGCACCAACTAGAGGGCTTAATGAGCAGTTCTTC.

This clone was seen only a few times. The chain uses TRBV11-2 and TRBJ2-7; TRBD2 matches at 10 bases. Germline V lookup: CDR1 SGHAT, CDR2 FQNNGV. This CDR3 region has 15 residues. V was pared by 7 bases and J by 4 bases, with 10 bases of the junction left unmatched. This CDR3 reads CASTTPTSGAYEQYF. In nucleotides, the CDR3 is TGTGCCAGCACCACACCCACTAGCGGGGCTTACGAGCAGTACTTC.

This sequence joins TRBV21-1 and TRBJ2-2; the table's D call TRBD2 went unverified against the DNA. TRBV21-1 represents a pseudogene. The CDR3 has 20 amino acids. Here the CDR3 DNA reads TGTGCCAGCAGTCTTAGGGAACTAGCGTTCACTCCCCTGAACACCGGGGAGCTGTTTTTT. Its protein product is CASSLRELAFTPLNTGELFF.

The count of this clone is one. The chain uses TRBV18 and TRBJ1-5; the match to TRBD1 covers 9 bases. The CDR3 has 14 amino acids. Trimming at V came to 4 bases and at J to 6 bases, leaving 4 bases not matched to a gene. Germline V gene lookup returns CDR1 KGHSH and CDR2 LQKENI. CDR3 region: CASSQTDRGQPQHF. The CDR3 region has the DNA TGTGCCAGCTCACAAACGGACAGGGGTCAGCCCCAGCATTTT.

This rearrangement joins TRBV6-5 to TRBJ2-4; TRBD1 is a possible D gene (6 bases). The germline V gene encodes CDR1 MNHEY and CDR2 SVGAGI. The V gene lost 5 bases and the J gene lost 4 bases, with 15 bases spanning the gap. The CDR3 sequence is 15 residues long. The CDR3 here is CASSSLGHPKNIQYF. The CDR3 DNA is TGTGCCAGCAGTAGCCTGGGACACCCGAAAAACATTCAGTACTTC.

The rearrangement uses TRBV2 and TRBJ1-1; D may be TRBD1 (5 bases). Trimming removed 6 bases from V and 2 bases from J, with 13 bases in between. The CDR3 is 14 residues long. CDR1 is SNHLY and CDR2 is FYNNEI in the germline V gene. CDR3 sequence (DNA): TGTGCCAGCAGCCCGGACATTCTTAACACTGAAGCTTTCTTT. It codes for CASSPDILNTEAFF.

The CDR3 nucleotides are TGTGCCAGCAGTGACTCATCGGCAGGGGGCCACACTGAAGCTTTCTTT. Translated, it gives CASSDSSAGGHTEAFF. The genes are TRBV6-4 and TRBJ1-1; 8 nucleotides agree with TRBD1. Germline loops: CDR1 MRHNA, CDR2 SNTAGT. The CDR3 is made up of 16 amino acids. J lost 3 bases, V lost 0 bases, and 6 bases had no gene match.

The chain couples TRBV6-5 to TRBJ1-2, with 10 nucleotides matching TRBD1. V shed 6 bases and J 4 bases; nucleotides not matched to a gene: 5. The CDR3 loop spans 14 amino acids. Germline CDR1 MNHEY, CDR2 SVGAGI. The CDR3 region has the DNA TGTGCCAGCAGGCCCCGGGACAGGGGCTATGGCTACACCTTC. Protein product: CASRPRDRGYGYTF.

V usage is TRBV30 and J usage is TRBJ2-2, with D perhaps matching TRBD1 (7 bases). Germline CDR1 is GTSNPN and CDR2 is SVGIG (reference sequence). V gave up 0 bases and J gave up 3 bases, with 14 bases separating them. The CDR3 runs 16 residues. CDR3 amino acids: CAWSVPGDRYTGELFF. CDR3 bases: TGTGCCTGGAGTGTACCGGGGGACAGATACACCGGGGAGCTGTTTTTT.

The CDR3 region is CASSQGQQGLYNEQFF. The CDR3 region has the DNA TGTGCCAGCAGCCAAGGTCAGCAGGGACTTTACAATGAGCAGTTCTTC. The V and J genes are TRBV14 and TRBJ2-1, with D possibly TRBD2 on 6 matching bases. Germline V gene data show CDR1 as SGHDN and CDR2 as FVKESK. The CDR3 consists of 16 residues. V lost 1 base, J lost 4 bases, and 14 bases lay in between.

The V gene is TRBV18, the J gene TRBJ1-1; 7 bases line up with TRBD1. The CDR3 is 18 amino acids. Per germline, CDR1 KGHSH and CDR2 LQKENI. V trimming: 4 bases; J trimming: 1 base; junction bases outside the gene matches: 15. In DNA, the CDR3 is TGTGCCAGCTCACTAAAAACAGGGGTACAAAGACGGAACACTGAAGCTTTCTTT. Translating gives CASSLKTGVQRRNTEAFF.

This chain links TRBV7-2 with TRBJ1-1; TRBD1 is a possible D gene (6 bases). The V end was cut by 3 bases, the J end by 8 bases, with 16 bases between. CDR1 is SGHTA and CDR2 is FQGNSA in the germline V gene. This CDR3 comprises 14 residues. The CDR3 protein is CASSFGQRTDEAFF. The CDR3 DNA sequence: TGTGCCAGCAGCTTTGGGCAAAGGACAGACGAAGCTTTCTTT.

This chain links TRBV28 with TRBJ1-5; no firm D call. The CDR3 length is 11 residues. Trimming left V 2 bases short and J 10 bases short, with 6 bases between. Germline CDR1 MDHEN, CDR2 SYDVKM. The CDR3: CASSLGTPQHF. DNA for the CDR3: TGTGCCAGCAGTTTAGGCACACCCCAGCATTTT. Filled out from reference TRBV28 and TRBJ1-5, the complete variable domain reads DVKVTQSSRYLVKRTGEKVFLECVQDMDHENMFWYRQDPGLGLRLIYFSYDVKMKEKGDIPEGYSVSREKKERFSLILESASTNQTSMYLCASSLGTPQHFGDGTRLSIL.

This chain connects TRBV11-3 to TRBJ1-2, with a weak D call TRBD1 (5 bases). Looked up from germline, CDR1 is SGHNT and CDR2 is YENEEA. Trimming removed 5 bases from V and 6 bases from J, with 13 bases in between. The CDR3 sequence is 13 residues long. CDR3 DNA: TGTGCCAGCAGCCGCTACACAGGCGATGGCTACACCTTC. This encodes CASSRYTGDGYTF.

The chain carries TRBV6-2 or TRBV6-3 and TRBJ1-2; D is unresolved. V was pared by 0 bases and J by 7 bases, with 12 bases between. CDR3 size: 14 residues. CDR1 is MNHEY, CDR2 SVGEGT, per germline. The CDR3: CASSYSAGVGGYTF. CDR3 sequence (DNA): TGTGCCAGCAGTTACTCGGCGGGTGTCGGTGGCTACACCTTC.

This chain connects TRBV7-8 to TRBJ2-7; D gene uncertain. Germline V gene data show CDR1 as SGHVS and CDR2 as FQNEAQ. With 1 base removed from V and 6 bases from J, the gap between germline ends came to 7 bases. There are 12 residues in the CDR3. CDR3 sequence reads: CASSLGSGEQYF. For the CDR3, the DNA is TGTGCCAGCAGCTTAGGATCGGGCGAGCAGTACTTC. The whole variable domain, remainder taken from reference TRBV7-8 and TRBJ2-7, is GAGVSQSPRYKVAKRGQDVALRCDPISGHVSLFWYQQALGQGPEFLTYFQNEAQLDKSGLPSDRFFAERPEGSVSTLKIQRTQQEDSAVYLCASSLGSGEQYFGPGTRLTVT.

The chain employs TRBV29-1 and TRBJ2-4, with 7 positions matching TRBD1. Germline trimming cut 5 bases from V and 7 bases from J; bases unmatched to any gene: 5. The CDR3 consists of 12 residues. CDR1 and CDR2 (germline): SQVTM, ANQGSEA. The CDR3 DNA reads TGCAGCGTTAGACAGGGAATGAACATTCAGTACTTC. Encoded protein: CSVRQGMNIQYF.

The chain carries TRBV4-3 and TRBJ1-1; possibly TRBD1 for D (6 bases). Per germline, CDR1 LGHNA and CDR2 YSLEER. V was pared by 4 bases and J by 3 bases, with 18 bases between. This CDR3 spans 16 amino acids. CDR3 sequence: CASSLSRGGRYTEAFF. In DNA, the CDR3 is TGCGCCAGCAGCCTCAGCCGGGGGGGCAGGTACACTGAAGCTTTCTTT.

The genes are TRBV7-2 and TRBJ2-7; D call uncertain. CDR1 SGHTA and CDR2 FQGNSA come from the germline V gene. Deletions cut 1 base from V and 3 bases from J, with 10 bases between. The CDR3 runs to 14 residues. The CDR3 here is CASSLGGAFYEQYF. CDR3 in DNA: TGTGCCAGCAGCTTAGGTGGAGCCTTCTACGAGCAGTACTTC.

The gene calls are TRBV5-8 and TRBJ2-1, with 7 bases aligning to TRBD1. The germline V gene has CDR1 SGHTS and CDR2 YDEGEE. Trimming at V came to 1 base and at J to 2 bases, leaving 12 bases not matched to a gene. The CDR3 is 18 amino acids. As DNA, the CDR3 is TGTGCCAGCAGCTTGAGTAGAGGGGGCGCAAGTGCCTACAATGAGCAGTTCTTC. It codes for CASSLSRGGASAYNEQFF.

The chain employs TRBV7-9 and TRBJ1-1; 8 bases map to TRBD1. V lost 2 bases, J lost 7 bases, and 15 bases stayed unmatched. Germline values: CDR1 SEHNR, CDR2 FQNEAQ (reference sequence). The CDR3 has 17 amino acids. The CDR3 coding sequence is TGTGCCAGCAGCTTACCTGTGGCAGGGGGCAGCTCGGGTGAAGCTTTCTTT. It codes for CASSLPVAGGSSGEAFF.

Notes on this clone: One end of the junction fails to match germline, which may point to a read error. V usage is TRBV19 and J usage is TRBJ2-1; D is perhaps TRBD1 or TRBD2 (5 bases each). Per germline, CDR1 LNHDA and CDR2 SQIVND (reference sequence). The CDR3 totals 16 residues. The CDR3 coding sequence is TGTGCCAGTAGTCTAGAGGGGCTTGTAATTAACAATGAGCAGTTCTTC. Amino acid sequence: CASSLEGLVINNEQFF.

This sequence joins TRBV2 and TRBJ1-6; 9 bases map to TRBD1. Germline lookup yields CDR1 SNHLY and CDR2 FYNNEI. The CDR3 consists of 13 residues. The junction had 2 bases not matched to a gene; V was cut back by 6 bases and J by 8 bases. The DNA of the CDR3 is TGTGCCAGCAGGGGACAGGGAGATTCACCCCTCCACTTT. Translated: CASRGQGDSPLHF.

The chain employs TRBV25-1 and TRBJ2-3; unclear D gene. Germline CDR1 MGHDK, CDR2 SYGVNS. The CDR3 sequence is 12 residues long. V was pared by 3 bases and J by 3 bases, with 4 bases between. CDR3 DNA: TGTGCCAGCAGTGACGGTACAGATACGCAGTATTTT. Translated, it gives CASSDGTDTQYF.

The rearrangement uses TRBV19 and TRBJ2-1; 8 bases line up with TRBD1. The V gene's germline CDR1 is LNHDA and CDR2 SQIVND (reference sequence). The V gene end was trimmed by 4 bases and the J gene end by 5 bases; junction bases not matched to a gene: 4. The CDR3 spans 14 residues. CDR3 sequence reads: CASSTTGDHNEQFF. The CDR3 nucleotides read TGTGCCAGTAGTACGACAGGGGACCACAATGAGCAGTTCTTC.

This chain connects TRBV11-1 to TRBJ1-1; D ambiguous. Trimming took off 5 bases at V and 3 bases at J, with 13 bases between the two ends. Germline V gene data show CDR1 as SGHAT and CDR2 as FQDESV (reference sequence). This CDR3 contains 14 residues. The CDR3 is CASSREPQDTEAFF. DNA for the CDR3: TGTGCCAGCAGCCGCGAACCTCAGGACACTGAAGCTTTCTTT.

This clone was detected once. The rearrangement links TRBV27 to TRBJ2-3; perhaps TRBD2 as D (8 bases). CDR3 length: 16 residues. The V gene's germline CDR1 is MNHEY and CDR2 SMNVEV (reference sequence). The V and J ends lost 7 bases and 7 bases respectively, with 24 bases between them. CDR3: CASTQPGGQRGNTQYF. DNA for the CDR3: TGTGCCAGCACCCAACCCGGGGGACAGCGGGGGAATACGCAGTATTTT.